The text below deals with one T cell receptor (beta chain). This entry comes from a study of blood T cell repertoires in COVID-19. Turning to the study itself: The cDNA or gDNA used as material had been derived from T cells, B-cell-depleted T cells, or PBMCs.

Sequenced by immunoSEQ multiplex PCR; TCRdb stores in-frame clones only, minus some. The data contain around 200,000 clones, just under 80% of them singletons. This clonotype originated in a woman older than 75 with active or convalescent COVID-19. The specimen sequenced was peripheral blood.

The CDR3 coding sequence is TGTGCTAGTGGTTTGGTACCCCGTTGGCAGGGGGTTTCGAACACTGAAGCTTTCTTT. Residues: CASGLVPRWQGVSNTEAFF. J is TRBJ1-1 and V is TRBV12-5; TRBD1 agrees at 7 bases. This CDR3 region has 19 residues. With V trimmed by 0 bases and J by 1 base, 14 bases remained unmatched. Looked up from germline, CDR1 is LGHNT and CDR2 is FRNRAP.